This TCR beta chain was recorded in a study of T cells in Graves' hyperthyroidism and ophthalmopathy. Study-wide points: Blood also contained most expanded thyroid clonotypes above 0.001. Ophthalmopathy, which appeared later, was predicted by the model a median roughly 6.5 months before onset.

Germline CDR1 reads SGHDN; CDR2 reads FVKESK. The germline V and J ends were trimmed by 4 bases and 5 bases, with 17 bases remaining between them. There are 16 residues in the CDR3. This clonotype was counted a few times. Its antigen is not known. Used for diagnoses were clinical symptoms, serum thyroxine and TRAb, thyroid ultrasound and orbital computed tomography. TCR beta CDR3 region amplification was performed from RNA transcripts. When the TCR CDR3 underwent first-round RT-PCR, the HTBI primer set was used. From the multiplex PCR reads, TCRdb called clonotypes with MiXCR, one entry per CDR3 protein. Here the sample spans roughly 570,000 distinct CDR3 sequences, 46% being singletons.

The sample taken for sequencing was peripheral blood or thyroid tissue (not recorded which). The clonotype was recovered from an adult woman with Graves' disease, either hyperthyroidism or ophthalmopathy (not recorded which). The V call is TRBV14, the J call TRBJ2-2; D is uncertain. This CDR3 reads CASSLRHPGGTGELFF. CDR3 in DNA: TGTGCCAGCAGCCTCCGACACCCCGGTGGGACCGGGGAGCTGTTTTTT. Based on the CDR3 plus reference TRBV14 and TRBJ2-2, the full variable domain is EAGVTQFPSHSVIEKGQTVTLRCDPISGHDNLYWYRRVMGKEIKFLLHFVKESKQDESGMPNNRFLAERTGGTYSTLKVQPAELEDSGVYFCASSLRHPGGTGELFFGEGSRLTVL.